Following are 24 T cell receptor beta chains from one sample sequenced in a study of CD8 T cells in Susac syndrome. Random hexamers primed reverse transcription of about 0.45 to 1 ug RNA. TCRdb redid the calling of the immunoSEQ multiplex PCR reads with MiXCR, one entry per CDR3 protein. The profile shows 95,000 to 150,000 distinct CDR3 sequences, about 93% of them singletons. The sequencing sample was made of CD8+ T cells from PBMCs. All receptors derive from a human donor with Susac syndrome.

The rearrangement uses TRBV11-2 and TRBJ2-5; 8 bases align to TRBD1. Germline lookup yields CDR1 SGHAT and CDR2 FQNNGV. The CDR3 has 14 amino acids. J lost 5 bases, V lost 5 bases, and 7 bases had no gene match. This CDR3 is CASSQDRVRETQYF. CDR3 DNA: TGTGCCAGCAGCCAGGACAGGGTTCGGGAGACCCAGTACTTC. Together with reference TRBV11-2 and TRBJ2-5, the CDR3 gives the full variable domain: EAGVAQSPRYKIIEKRQSVAFWCNPISGHATLYWYQQILGQGPKLLIQFQNNGVVDDSQLPKDRFSAERLKGVDSTLKIQPAKLEDSAVYLCASSQDRVRETQYFGPGTRLLVL.

CDR3 in amino acids: CASSLGSGLGEQYF. DNA for the CDR3: TGTGCCAGCAGCTTAGGCTCGGGGTTGGGCGAGCAGTACTTC. This chain connects TRBV7-9 to TRBJ2-7; possibly TRBD2 for D (5 bases). The V and J ends lost 1 base and 6 bases respectively, with 13 bases between them. The germline V gene has CDR1 SEHNR and CDR2 FQNEAQ (reference sequence). The CDR3 covers 14 residues.

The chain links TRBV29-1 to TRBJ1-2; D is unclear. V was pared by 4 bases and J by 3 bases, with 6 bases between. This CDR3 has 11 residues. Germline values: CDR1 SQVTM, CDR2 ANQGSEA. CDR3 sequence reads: CSVVSDYGYTF. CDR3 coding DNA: TGCAGCGTTGTCAGCGACTATGGCTACACCTTC.

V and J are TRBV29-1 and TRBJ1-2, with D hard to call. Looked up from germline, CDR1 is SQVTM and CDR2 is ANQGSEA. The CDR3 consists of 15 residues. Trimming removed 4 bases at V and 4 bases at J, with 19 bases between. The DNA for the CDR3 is TGCAGCGTTGGCTCCCGCGACGTTGAGGGCTATGGCTACACCTTC. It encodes CSVGSRDVEGYGYTF.

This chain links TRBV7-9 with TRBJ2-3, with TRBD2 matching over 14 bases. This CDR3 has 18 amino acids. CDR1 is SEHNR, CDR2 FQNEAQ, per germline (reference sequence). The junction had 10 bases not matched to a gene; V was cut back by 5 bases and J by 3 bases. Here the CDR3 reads CASSPTSGGAAATDTQYF. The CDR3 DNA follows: TGTGCCAGCAGCCCGACTAGCGGGGGGGCCGCGGCGACAGATACGCAGTATTTT.

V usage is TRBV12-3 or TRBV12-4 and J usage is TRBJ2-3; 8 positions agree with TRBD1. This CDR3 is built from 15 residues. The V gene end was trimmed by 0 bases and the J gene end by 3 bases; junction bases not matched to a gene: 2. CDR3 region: CASSLAHRGTDTQYF. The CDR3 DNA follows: TGTGCCAGCAGTTTAGCGCACAGGGGGACAGATACGCAGTATTTT.

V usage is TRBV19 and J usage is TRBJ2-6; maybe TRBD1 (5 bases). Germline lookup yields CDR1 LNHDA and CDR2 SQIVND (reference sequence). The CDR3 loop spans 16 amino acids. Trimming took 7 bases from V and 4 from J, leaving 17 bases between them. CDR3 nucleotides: TGTGCCAGTATGGTACAGGCCCTCTCCGGGGCCAACGTCCTGACTTTC. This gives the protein CASMVQALSGANVLTF.

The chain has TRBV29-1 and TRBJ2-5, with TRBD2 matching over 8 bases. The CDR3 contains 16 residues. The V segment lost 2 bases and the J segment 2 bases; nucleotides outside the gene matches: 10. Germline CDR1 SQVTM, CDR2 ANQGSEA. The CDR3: CSVELGTSWVQETQYF. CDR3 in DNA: TGCAGCGTTGAACTCGGGACTAGTTGGGTTCAAGAGACCCAGTACTTC.

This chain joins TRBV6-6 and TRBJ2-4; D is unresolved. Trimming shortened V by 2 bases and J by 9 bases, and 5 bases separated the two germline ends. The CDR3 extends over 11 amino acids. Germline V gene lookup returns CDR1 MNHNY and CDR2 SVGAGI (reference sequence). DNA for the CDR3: TGTGCCAGCAGTTACATGGGCATTCAGTACTTC. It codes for CASSYMGIQYF.

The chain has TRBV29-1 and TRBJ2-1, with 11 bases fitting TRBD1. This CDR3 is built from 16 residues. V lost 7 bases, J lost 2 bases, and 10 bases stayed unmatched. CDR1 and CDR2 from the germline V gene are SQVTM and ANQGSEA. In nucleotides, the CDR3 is TGCAGCGGAGACGAACCGGGACAGGGGGCCTACAATGAGCAGTTCTTC. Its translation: CSGDEPGQGAYNEQFF.

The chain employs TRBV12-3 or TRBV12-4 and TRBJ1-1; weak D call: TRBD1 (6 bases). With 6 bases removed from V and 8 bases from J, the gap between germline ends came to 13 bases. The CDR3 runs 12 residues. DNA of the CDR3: TGTGCCAGCAGGTCCATCGGGACAGAAGCTTTCTTT. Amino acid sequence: CASRSIGTEAFF.

As DNA, the CDR3 is TGTGCCAGCAGCATTGGGTCAGAGACCCAGTACTTC. It yields the protein CASSIGSETQYF. The V call is TRBV12-3 or TRBV12-4, the J call TRBJ2-5; D is ambiguous. The CDR3 extends over 12 amino acids. Trimming removed 6 bases from V and 4 bases from J, with 9 bases in between.

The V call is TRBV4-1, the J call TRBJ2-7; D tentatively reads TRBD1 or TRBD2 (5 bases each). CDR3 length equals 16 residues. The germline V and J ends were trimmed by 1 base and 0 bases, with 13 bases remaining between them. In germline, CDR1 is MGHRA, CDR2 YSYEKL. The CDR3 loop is CASSQVVGTHSYEQYF. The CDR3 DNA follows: TGCGCCAGCAGCCAAGTAGTTGGGACCCACTCCTACGAGCAGTACTTC.

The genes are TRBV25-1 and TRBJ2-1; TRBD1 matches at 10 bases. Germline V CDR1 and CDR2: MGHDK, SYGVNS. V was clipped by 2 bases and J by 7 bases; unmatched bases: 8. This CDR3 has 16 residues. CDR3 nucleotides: TGTGCCAGCAGTGAAGCCGGGACAGGGGCGAGGAATGAGCAGTTCTTC. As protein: CASSEAGTGARNEQFF.

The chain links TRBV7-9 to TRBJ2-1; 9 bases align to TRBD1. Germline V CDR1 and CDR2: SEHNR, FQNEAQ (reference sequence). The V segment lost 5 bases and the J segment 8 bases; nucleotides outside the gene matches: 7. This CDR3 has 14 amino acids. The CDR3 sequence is CASSPKGTGYEQFF. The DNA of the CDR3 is TGTGCCAGCAGCCCGAAAGGGACAGGGTATGAGCAGTTCTTC.

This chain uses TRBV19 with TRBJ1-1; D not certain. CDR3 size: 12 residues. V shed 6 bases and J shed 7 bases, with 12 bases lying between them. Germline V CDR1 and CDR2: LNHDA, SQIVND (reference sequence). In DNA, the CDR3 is TGTGCCAGTAGCATTGACCGCGTTGAAGCTTTCTTT. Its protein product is CASSIDRVEAFF.

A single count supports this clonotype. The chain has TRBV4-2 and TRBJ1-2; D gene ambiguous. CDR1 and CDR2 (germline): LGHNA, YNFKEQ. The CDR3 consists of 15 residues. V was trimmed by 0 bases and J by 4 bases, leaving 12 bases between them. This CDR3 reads CASSQDRPESYGYTF. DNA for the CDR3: TGTGCCAGCAGCCAAGATCGCCCAGAAAGCTATGGCTACACCTTC.

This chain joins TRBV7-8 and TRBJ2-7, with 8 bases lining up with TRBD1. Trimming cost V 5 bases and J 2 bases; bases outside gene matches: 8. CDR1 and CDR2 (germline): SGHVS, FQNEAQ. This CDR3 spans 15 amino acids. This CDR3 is CASSVQGANTYEQYF. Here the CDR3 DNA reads TGTGCCAGCAGCGTTCAGGGGGCTAACACCTACGAGCAGTACTTC.

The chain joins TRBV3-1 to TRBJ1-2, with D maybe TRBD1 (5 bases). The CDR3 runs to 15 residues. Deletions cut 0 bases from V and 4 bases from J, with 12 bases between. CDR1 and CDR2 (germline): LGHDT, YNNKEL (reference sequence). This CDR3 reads CASSQDWGAGYGYTF. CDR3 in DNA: TGTGCCAGCAGCCAAGATTGGGGCGCGGGCTATGGCTACACCTTC.

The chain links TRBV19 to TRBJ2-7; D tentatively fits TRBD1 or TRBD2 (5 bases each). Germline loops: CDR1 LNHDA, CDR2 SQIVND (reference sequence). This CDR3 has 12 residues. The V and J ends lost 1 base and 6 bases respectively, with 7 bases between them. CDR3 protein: CASSIGGTEQYF. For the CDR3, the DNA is TGTGCCAGTAGTATAGGAGGGACCGAGCAGTACTTC.

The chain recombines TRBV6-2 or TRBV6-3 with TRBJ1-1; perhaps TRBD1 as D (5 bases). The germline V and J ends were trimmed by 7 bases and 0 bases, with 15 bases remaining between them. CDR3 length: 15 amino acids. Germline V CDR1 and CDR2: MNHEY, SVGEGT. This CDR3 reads CASTHRGNLNTEAFF. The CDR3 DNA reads TGTGCCAGCACCCACCGGGGGAACCTGAACACTGAAGCTTTCTTT.

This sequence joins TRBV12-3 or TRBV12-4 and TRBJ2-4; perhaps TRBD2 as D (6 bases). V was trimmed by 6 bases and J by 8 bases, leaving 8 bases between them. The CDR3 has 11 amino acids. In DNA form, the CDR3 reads TGTGCCAGCAGCCCGGGGGACATTCAGTACTTC. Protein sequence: CASSPGDIQYF.

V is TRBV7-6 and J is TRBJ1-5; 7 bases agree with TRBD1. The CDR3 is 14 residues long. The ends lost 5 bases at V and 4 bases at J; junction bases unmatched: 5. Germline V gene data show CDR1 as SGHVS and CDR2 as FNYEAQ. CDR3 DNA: TGTGCCAGCAGCCTACAGGGGATTAATCAGCCCCAGCATTTT. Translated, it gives CASSLQGINQPQHF. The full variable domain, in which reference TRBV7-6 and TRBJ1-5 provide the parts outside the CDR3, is GAGVSQSPRYKVTKRGQDVALRCDPISGHVSLYWYRQALGQGPEFLTYFNYEAQQDKSGLPNDRFSAERPEGSISTLTIQRTEQRDSAMYRCASSLQGINQPQHFGDGTRLSIL.

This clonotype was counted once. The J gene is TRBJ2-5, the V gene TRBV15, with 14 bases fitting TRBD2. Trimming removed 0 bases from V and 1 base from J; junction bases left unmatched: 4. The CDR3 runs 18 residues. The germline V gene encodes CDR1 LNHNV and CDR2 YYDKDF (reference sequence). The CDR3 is CATSRDSGLAGGQETQYF. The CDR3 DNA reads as TGTGCCACCAGCAGAGATAGTGGACTAGCGGGGGGCCAAGAGACCCAGTACTTC.